The count of the clone carrying this T cell receptor beta chain is one. Its cognate antigen is unknown. This sample stems from a study of PD-1 blockade in mismatch repair-deficient tumors. Turning to the study itself: All were previously treated, progressing patients with around eleven mismatch repair-deficient cancer types. General study results and limits: After pembrolizumab, tumor-resident clones rose rapidly, then generally contracted before radiologic responses.

The CDR3 length is 16 residues. Germline assignment: CDR1 KGHSH and CDR2 LQKENI. V was pared by 0 bases and J by 4 bases, with 15 bases between. All patients were mismatch repair deficient, assessed by either PCR or immunohistochemistry. TCR sequencing covered three patients who responded to pembrolizumab. TCRdb keeps only in-frame clones here, not all; method: immunoSEQ multiplex PCR. The sample yields some 25,000 clones, about 81% seen once. The input for sequencing was PBMCs, taken before pembrolizumab treatment. This clonotype was sampled from an adult with mismatch repair-deficient cancer. The chain combines TRBV18 with TRBJ1-1; a possible D gene is TRBD1 (5 bases). In DNA, the CDR3 is TGTGCCAGCTCACCACCCGCGATGGTGGGGGGCACTGAAGCTTTCTTT. Translation gives CASSPPAMVGGTEAFF.